Following are 5 T cell receptor beta chains from one sample sequenced in a study of T cell clones after liver transplantation. Sequencing used immunoSEQ multiplex PCR; TCRdb keeps in-frame clones, though not all of them. The data show over 90,000 clones, around four fifths seen once. The specimen was CD4+ T cells from blood, collected approximately 50 months after liver transplant. Receptors originate from a human patient who received a liver transplant. Some of the T cells might come from the graft donor.

In its sample, this clone was seen once. V gene TRBV9 combines with J gene TRBJ1-6; D is possibly TRBD1 (6 bases). V was clipped by 7 bases and J by 7 bases, with 15 bases between them. Germline V gene sequence: CDR1 SGDLS, CDR2 YYNGEE. The length of the CDR3 is 14 residues. CDR3 in DNA: TGTGCCAGCGGGGCGGGGACAAAAAATTCACCCCTCCACTTT. Protein: CASGAGTKNSPLHF.

The CDR3 DNA reads as TGTGCCAGCGGGGGGAACACCGGGGAGCTGTTTTTT. Amino acid sequence: CASGGNTGELFF. The chain has TRBV18 and TRBJ2-2; D is perhaps TRBD1 or TRBD2 (5 bases each). In germline, CDR1 is KGHSH, CDR2 LQKENI. The CDR3 is made up of 12 amino acids. V shed 8 bases and J shed 1 base, with 5 bases lying between them.

The chain has TRBV19 and TRBJ1-4; perhaps TRBD1 as D (5 bases). Germline V CDR1 and CDR2: LNHDA, SQIVND (reference sequence). This CDR3 has 15 amino acids. Trimming took 7 bases from V and 0 from J, leaving 12 bases between them. The CDR3 protein is CASKGTAATNEKLFF. The CDR3, as DNA: TGTGCCAGTAAAGGGACGGCTGCAACTAATGAAAAACTGTTTTTT.

This clone is classed as medium-sized. The chain joins TRBV5-1 to TRBJ2-2; 7 bases agree with TRBD1. V lost 0 bases to trimming and J lost 2 bases; unmatched junction nucleotides: 7. The germline gives CDR1 SGHRS, CDR2 YFSETQ. The CDR3 is made up of 17 amino acids. CDR3 nucleotides: TGCGCCAGCAGCTTGGGACACCGGGACAGTAACACCGGGGAGCTGTTTTTT. Its translation is CASSLGHRDSNTGELFF.

This chain uses TRBV5-1 with TRBJ1-1; D not certain. Trimming removed 0 bases at V and 4 bases at J, with 10 bases between. Germline V gene sequence: CDR1 SGHRS, CDR2 YFSETQ. The CDR3 sequence is 14 residues long. The CDR3 is CASSLVGVSTEAFF. CDR3 DNA sequence: TGCGCCAGCAGCTTGGTCGGGGTGAGCACTGAAGCTTTCTTT.